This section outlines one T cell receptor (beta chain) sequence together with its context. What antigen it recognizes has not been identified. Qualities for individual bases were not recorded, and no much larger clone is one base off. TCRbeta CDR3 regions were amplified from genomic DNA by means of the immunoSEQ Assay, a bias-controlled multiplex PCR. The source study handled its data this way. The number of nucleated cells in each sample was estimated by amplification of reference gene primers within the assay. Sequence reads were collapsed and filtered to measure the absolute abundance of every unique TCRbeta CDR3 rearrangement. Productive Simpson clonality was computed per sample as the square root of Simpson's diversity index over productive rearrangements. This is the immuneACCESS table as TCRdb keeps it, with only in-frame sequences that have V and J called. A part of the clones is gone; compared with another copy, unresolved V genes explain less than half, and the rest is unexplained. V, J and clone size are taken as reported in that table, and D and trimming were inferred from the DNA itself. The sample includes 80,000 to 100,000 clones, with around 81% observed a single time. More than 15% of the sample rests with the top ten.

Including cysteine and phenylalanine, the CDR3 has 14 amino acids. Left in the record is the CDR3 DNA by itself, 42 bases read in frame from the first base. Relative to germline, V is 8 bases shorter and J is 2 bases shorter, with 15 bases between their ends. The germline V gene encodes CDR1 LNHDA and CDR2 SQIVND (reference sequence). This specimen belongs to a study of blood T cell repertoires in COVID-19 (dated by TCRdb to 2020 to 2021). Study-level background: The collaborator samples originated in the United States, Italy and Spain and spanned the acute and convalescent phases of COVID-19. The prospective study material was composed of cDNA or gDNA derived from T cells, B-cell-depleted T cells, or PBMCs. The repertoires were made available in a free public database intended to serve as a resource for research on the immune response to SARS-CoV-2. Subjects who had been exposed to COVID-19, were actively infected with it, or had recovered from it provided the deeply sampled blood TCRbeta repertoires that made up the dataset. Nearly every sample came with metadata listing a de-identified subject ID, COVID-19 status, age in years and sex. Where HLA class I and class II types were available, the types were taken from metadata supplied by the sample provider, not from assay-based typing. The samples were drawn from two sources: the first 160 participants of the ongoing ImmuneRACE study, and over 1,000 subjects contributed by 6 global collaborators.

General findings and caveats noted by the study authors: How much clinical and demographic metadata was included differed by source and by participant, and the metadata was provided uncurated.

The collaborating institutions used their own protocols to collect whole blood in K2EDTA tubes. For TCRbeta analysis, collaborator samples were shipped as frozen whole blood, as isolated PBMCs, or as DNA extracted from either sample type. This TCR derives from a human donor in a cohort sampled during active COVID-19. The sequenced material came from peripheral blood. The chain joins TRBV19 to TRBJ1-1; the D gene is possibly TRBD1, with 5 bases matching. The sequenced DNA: TGTGCCAGTTCAAGGGGCCGATTTAACACTGAAGCTTTCTTT. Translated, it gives CASSRGRFNTEAFF.